The 4 T cell receptor beta chains reported below all come from one sample, sequenced in a study of a mutant IDH1 vaccine in newly diagnosed glioma. The sample's time point: week 5, during vaccination. Every single dose of the vaccine, 300 ug of mutant IDH1 20-mer peptide, came with topical imiquimod. Using immunoSEQ multiplex PCR, the repertoire was profiled, and TCRdb retains in-frame clones only, with some absent. The sample includes over 45,000 clones, around 80% seen only once; the top ten take 3% to 4%. For these receptors, no antigen is known. The sample was PBMCs, taken from a glioma patient whose treatment included an IDH1 peptide vaccine. These receptors were obtained from a man aged 25-45 years with glioma.

The J gene is TRBJ2-5, the V gene TRBV4-2; 9 bases map to TRBD1. Trimming took 3 bases from V and 5 from J; bases not matched to a gene: 10. The CDR3 runs to 16 residues. Germline loops: CDR1 LGHNA, CDR2 YNFKEQ. CDR3 sequence reads: CASSHSPGQGGETQYF. CDR3 nucleotide sequence: TGTGCCAGCAGCCACTCTCCGGGACAGGGAGGGGAGACCCAGTACTTC.

Relative to its sample, this clone is medium-sized. The chain joins TRBV4-1 to TRBJ1-2; 7 positions agree with TRBD1. The CDR3 sequence is 17 residues long. The germline V gene has CDR1 MGHRA and CDR2 YSYEKL. The V gene end was trimmed by 0 bases and the J gene end by 3 bases; junction bases not matched to a gene: 10. CDR3 DNA: TGCGCCAGCAGCCAAGAAGGATCAGGGGGTATTGACTATGGCTACACCTTC. It encodes CASSQEGSGGIDYGYTF.

The chain has TRBV18 and TRBJ1-5, with TRBD1 identical over 8 bases. Germline CDR1 reads KGHSH; CDR2 reads LQKENI. The CDR3 runs 14 residues. After removal of 6 bases from V and 6 bases from J, the junction contained 7 bases not matched to a gene. The CDR3 protein is CASSSEDRVQPQHF. The CDR3 DNA reads as TGTGCCAGCTCCAGCGAGGACAGGGTTCAGCCCCAGCATTTT.

V usage is TRBV28 and J usage is TRBJ2-1, with 8 bases identical to TRBD1. The CDR3 length is 14 residues. V was pared by 6 bases and J by 0 bases, with 1 base of the junction left unmatched. In germline, CDR1 is MDHEN, CDR2 SYDVKM. The CDR3 loop reads CASRDRASYNEQFF. The CDR3 nucleotides read TGTGCCAGCAGGGACAGGGCCTCCTACAATGAGCAGTTCTTC.